This TCR beta chain was identified during a study of OX40 agonist ivuxolimab in advanced cancers. Study-level results: Both CD4+ and CD8+ T cell populations in blood had undergone clonal expansion by week 6 at 0.1 to 3.0 mg/kg. Patients who responded partially at 0.1-3.0 mg/kg showed clonal expansion ranking among the lowest.

Trimming took 4 bases from V and 4 from J, leaving 14 bases between them. This CDR3 is 14 amino acids long. Per germline, CDR1 SEHNR and CDR2 FQNEAQ (reference sequence). Turning to this clone: No antigen is known for it.

TCRdb's copy holds only in-frame clones and misses some; the assay was immunoSEQ multiplex PCR. The table lists about 42,000 clones, approximately 86% of them singletons, with about an eighth in the top ten. Prior autoimmune disease or systemic immunosuppression barred patients. Sequencing was performed on CD4+ or CD8+ T cells sorted from blood, taken in a trial of the OX40 agonist ivuxolimab. The TCR sequence derives from an adult with an advanced solid tumor such as melanoma, head and neck, liver or kidney cancer. The chain carries TRBV7-9 and TRBJ2-7; D is unresolved. The CDR3 sequence: CASSSGRVRYEQYF. The CDR3 DNA follows: TGTGCCAGCAGCTCCGGGCGCGTACGTTACGAGCAGTACTTC.